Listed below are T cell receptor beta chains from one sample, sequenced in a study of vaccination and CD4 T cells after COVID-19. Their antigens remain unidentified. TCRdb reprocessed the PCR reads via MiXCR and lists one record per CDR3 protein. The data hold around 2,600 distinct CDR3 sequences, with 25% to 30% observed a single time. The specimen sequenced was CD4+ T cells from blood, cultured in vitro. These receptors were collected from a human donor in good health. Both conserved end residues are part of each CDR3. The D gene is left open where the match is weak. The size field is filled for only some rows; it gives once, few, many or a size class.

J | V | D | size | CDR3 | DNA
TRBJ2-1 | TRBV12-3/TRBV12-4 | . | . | CASSTSDNEQFF | TGTGCCAGCAGCACCTCAGACAATGAGCAGTTCTTC
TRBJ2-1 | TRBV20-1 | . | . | CSAPRGGINNEQFF | TGCAGTGCTCCCAGGGGTGGGATCAACAATGAGCAGTTCTTC
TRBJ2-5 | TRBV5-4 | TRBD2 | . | CASSSGTSGQETQYF | TGTGCCAGCAGCTCAGGGACTAGCGGCCAAGAGACCCAGTACTTC
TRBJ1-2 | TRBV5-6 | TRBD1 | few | CASSLTGQGYLNYGYTF | TGTGCCAGCAGCTTAACGGGACAGGGGTACCTTAACTATGGCTACACCTTC
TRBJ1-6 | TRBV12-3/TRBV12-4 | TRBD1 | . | CASSPGGAYNSPLHF | TGTGCCAGCAGCCCAGGGGGCGCTTATAATTCACCCCTCCACTTT
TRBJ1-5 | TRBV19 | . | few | CASSTGQGRSLGQPQHF | TGTGCCAGCTCGACGGGTCAGGGGAGAAGCCTGGGTCAGCCCCAGCATTTT
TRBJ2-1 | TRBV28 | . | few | CASRTHNEQFF | TGTGCCAGCCGCACCCACAATGAGCAGTTCTTC
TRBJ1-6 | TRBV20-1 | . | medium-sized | CSARTRGRGQNSPLHF | TGCAGTGCTAGAACCCGTGGCCGGGGGCAGAATTCACCCCTCCACTTT
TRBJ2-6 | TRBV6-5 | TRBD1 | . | CASSYMAGTGLPGANVLTF | TGTGCCAGCAGTTACATGGCCGGGACAGGGCTCCCTGGGGCCAACGTCCTGACTTTC
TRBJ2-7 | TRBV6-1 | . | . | CASSEGFEQYF | TGTGCCAGCAGTGAAGGGTTCGAGCAGTACTTC
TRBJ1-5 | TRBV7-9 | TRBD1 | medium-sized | CASSLGTANQPQHF | TGTGCCAGCAGCCTCGGGACAGCAAATCAGCCCCAGCATTTT